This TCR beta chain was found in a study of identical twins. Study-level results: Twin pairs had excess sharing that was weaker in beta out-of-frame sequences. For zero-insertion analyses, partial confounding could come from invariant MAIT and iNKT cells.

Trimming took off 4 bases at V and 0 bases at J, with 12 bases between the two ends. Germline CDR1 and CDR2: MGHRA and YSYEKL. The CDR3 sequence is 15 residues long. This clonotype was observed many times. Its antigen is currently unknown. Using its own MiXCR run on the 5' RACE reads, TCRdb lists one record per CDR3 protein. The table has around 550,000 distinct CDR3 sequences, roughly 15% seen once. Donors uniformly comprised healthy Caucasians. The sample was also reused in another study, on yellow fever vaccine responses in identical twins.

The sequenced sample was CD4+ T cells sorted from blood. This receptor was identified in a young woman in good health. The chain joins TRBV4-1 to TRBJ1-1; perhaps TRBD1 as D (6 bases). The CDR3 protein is CASSRTGTMNTEAFF. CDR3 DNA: TGCGCCAGCAGCCGAACCGGGACAATGAACACTGAAGCTTTCTTT.